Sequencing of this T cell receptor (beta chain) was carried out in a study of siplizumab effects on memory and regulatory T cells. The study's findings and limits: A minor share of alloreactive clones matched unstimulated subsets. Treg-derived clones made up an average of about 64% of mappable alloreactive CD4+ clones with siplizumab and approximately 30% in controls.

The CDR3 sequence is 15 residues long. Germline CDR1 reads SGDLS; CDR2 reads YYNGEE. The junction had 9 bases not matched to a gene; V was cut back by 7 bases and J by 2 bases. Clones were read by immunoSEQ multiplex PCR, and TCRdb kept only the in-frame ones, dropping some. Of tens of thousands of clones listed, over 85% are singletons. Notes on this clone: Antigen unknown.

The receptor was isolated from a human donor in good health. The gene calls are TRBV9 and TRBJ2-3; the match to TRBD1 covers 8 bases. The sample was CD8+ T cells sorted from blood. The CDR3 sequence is CASATGTGPTDTQYF. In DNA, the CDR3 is TGTGCCAGCGCGACCGGGACAGGACCCACAGATACGCAGTATTTT.